This T cell receptor (beta chain) emerged from a study of vaccination and CD4 T cells after COVID-19. Noted treatment: approximately nine-day PBMC culture with coronavirus spike peptide pools or control peptides (ViraFEST assay). ViraFEST used peptide pools to expand antigen-specific T cells, then sequenced TCRs. Positive PCR results dated from March to December 2020, before the US Alpha, Beta and Delta variants. The Oncomine TCR Beta short-read assay generated sequence data from the DNA of cultured CD4+ T cells. TCRdb re-derived calls from the PCR reads in MiXCR, one entry per CDR3 protein. The data hold about 13,000 distinct CDR3 sequences, with roughly 60% observed a single time. Germline assignment: CDR1 LNHDA and CDR2 SQIVND (reference sequence). The CDR3 is 14 residues long. V lost 6 bases and J lost 2; bases outside the gene matches: 6. General study results and limits: Spike mono-reactivity was evident in 304 of the 307 vaccine-specific clones derived from convalescent patients.

The table lists this clonotype with a few counts. The antigen is undetermined. This clonotype was obtained from a human donor who had recovered from COVID-19. The V call is TRBV19, the J call TRBJ1-1; 7 bases agree with TRBD1. The sequenced sample consisted of CD4+ T cells from blood, cultured in vitro. This chain's CDR3 is CASRSDRINTEAFF. The CDR3 DNA is TGTGCCAGTAGATCGGACAGGATTAACACTGAAGCTTTCTTT.